Here is one TCR beta chain with its context. This specimen belongs to a study of blood T cell repertoires in COVID-19. Across the whole study: Acute and convalescent COVID-19 specimens originated in the United States, Italy and Spain. Nucleic acid was either cDNA or gDNA, and it came from T cells, B-cell-depleted T cells, or PBMCs.

Donors were grouped by their self-reported clinical history. Participants in the exposed group had met a COVID-19 case in the 2 weeks before joining the study. Trimming took off 7 bases at V and 6 bases at J, with 12 bases between the two ends. CDR1 and CDR2 from the germline V gene are MNHEY and SVGAGI. The CDR3 sequence is 13 residues long. The data were produced by immunoSEQ multiplex PCR, yet TCRdb's version contains in-frame clones alone and is incomplete. The repertoire consists of under 250,000 clones, with roughly 88% occurring once and the leading ten covering approximately 3.5%. This clonotype was sampled from a woman under 40 who had been exposed to COVID-19. The sequencing input was PBMCs or T cells enriched from blood (not recorded which). The chain uses TRBV6-5 and TRBJ2-2, with D possibly TRBD1 on 5 matching bases. The CDR3 nucleotides read TGTGCCAGCAAGGGGCTAAACTCCGGGGAGCTGTTTTTT. Protein sequence: CASKGLNSGELFF.